This T cell receptor (beta chain) was recovered during a study of T-cell memory formation after mild COVID-19. In TCRdb, the 5' RACE reads were re-called with MiXCR into one record per CDR3 protein. This sample has around 430,000 distinct CDR3 sequences, with 16% found just once. This CDR3 comprises 12 residues. Germline CDR1 DFQATT, CDR2 SNEGSKA (reference sequence). Trimming took 3 bases from V and 7 from J, leaving 10 bases between them. This sequence joins TRBV20-1 and TRBJ2-1; D gene uncertain. Sequences were obtained from PBMCs or a T cell subset sorted from them (not recorded which). This TCR was sampled from a man between 18 and 35 years old who had mild COVID-19 (a few samples of this study predate the infection). Cell type and time point are not known. CDR3 region: CSASGDENEQFF. The CDR3 DNA follows: TGCAGTGCTAGTGGCGATGAGAATGAGCAGTTCTTC.